What follows are 11 T cell receptor beta chains derived from one specimen sequenced in a study of blood T cell repertoires in COVID-19. The assay was immunoSEQ multiplex PCR, and TCRdb's table has in-frame clones only and misses some. The sample has 250,000 to 300,000 clones; around 83% are singletons. The source material was peripheral blood. Source of these receptors: a man older than 75 with acute or convalescent COVID-19.

V gene TRBV18 combines with J gene TRBJ2-3, with TRBD1 as a possible D gene (5 bases). Trimming cost V 2 bases and J 1 base, with 13 bases left between them. The CDR3 runs to 16 residues. Germline V gene data show CDR1 as KGHSH and CDR2 as LQKENI. CDR3 region: CASSPTAQARTDTQYF. The CDR3 DNA reads as TGTGCCAGCTCACCAACCGCACAGGCCCGCACAGATACGCAGTATTTT.

The chain's CDR3 is CASSLDQGPPYEQYF. CDR3 DNA: TGCGCCAGCAGCTTGGACCAGGGGCCGCCCTACGAGCAGTACTTC. The V call is TRBV5-1, the J call TRBJ2-7; D might be TRBD1 (6 bases). The CDR3 covers 15 residues. Trimming took 0 bases from V and 2 from J, leaving 12 bases between them. Per the germline V gene, CDR1 is SGHRS and CDR2 is YFSETQ.

This rearrangement joins TRBV11-2 to TRBJ2-7, with D perhaps matching TRBD1 (5 bases). The CDR3 extends over 11 amino acids. Trimming shortened V by 6 bases and J by 6 bases, and 9 bases separated the two germline ends. CDR1 SGHAT and CDR2 FQNNGV come from the germline V gene. CDR3 sequence: CASRQGGEQYF. The CDR3 DNA follows: TGTGCCAGCAGGCAGGGTGGCGAGCAGTACTTC.

In DNA form, the CDR3 reads TGTGCCAGCAGTGAACCCTGGGACAGGGCGAATAGGGCAGATACGCAGTATTTT. Protein product: CASSEPWDRANRADTQYF. The chain links TRBV6-1 to TRBJ2-3; 9 bases are shared with TRBD1. J lost 4 bases, V lost 2 bases, and 13 bases had no gene match. Per the germline V gene, CDR1 is MNHNS and CDR2 is SASEGT. The CDR3 has 18 amino acids.

The rearrangement joins TRBV4-1 to TRBJ2-7; 9 bases match TRBD2. CDR3 length: 14 residues. Germline V gene sequence: CDR1 MGHRA, CDR2 YSYEKL. J lost 2 bases, V lost 7 bases, and 6 bases had no gene match. Here the CDR3 reads CASTSSGTTYEQYF. CDR3 bases: TGCGCCAGCACTTCTAGCGGGACCACCTACGAGCAGTACTTC.

The V call is TRBV12-3 or TRBV12-4, the J call TRBJ1-1; D gene ambiguous. The V end lost 6 bases, the J end lost 2 bases, and 4 bases lay between the germline ends. The CDR3 is 11 amino acids. This chain's CDR3 is CASRHNTEAFF. The CDR3 nucleotides are TGTGCCAGCAGACACAACACTGAAGCTTTCTTT.

V usage is TRBV7-2 and J usage is TRBJ2-2, with D maybe TRBD1 (5 bases). CDR1 and CDR2 (germline): SGHTA, FQGNSA. V lost 5 bases and J lost 1, with 11 bases in between. The CDR3 sequence is 15 residues long. The CDR3 DNA reads TGTGCCAGCAGCCAGCCAGGGAAGAACACCGGGGAGCTGTTTTTT. It is translated as CASSQPGKNTGELFF.

The chain links TRBV2 to TRBJ1-6, with TRBD1 matching over 8 bases. Per the germline V gene, CDR1 is SNHLY and CDR2 is FYNNEI. The trim removed 7 bases at V and 7 bases at J, leaving 6 bases unmatched. CDR3 size: 14 residues. CDR3 DNA: TGTGCCAGCAACGTGCAGGGGGCCAATTCACCCCTCCACTTT. It is translated as CASNVQGANSPLHF.

The chain carries TRBV28 and TRBJ1-5; tentative D call: TRBD1 (5 bases). The CDR3 length is 16 residues. Trimming took off 6 bases at V and 0 bases at J, with 15 bases between the two ends. Germline lookup yields CDR1 MDHEN and CDR2 SYDVKM. The CDR3 DNA reads as TGTGCCAGCAGCCCAGACAGAACCCTTAGCAATCAGCCCCAGCATTTT. Amino acids: CASSPDRTLSNQPQHF. The full variable domain, its missing parts supplied by reference TRBV28 and TRBJ1-5, is DVKVTQSSRYLVKRTGEKVFLECVQDMDHENMFWYRQDPGLGLRLIYFSYDVKMKEKGDIPEGYSVSREKKERFSLILESASTNQTSMYLCASSPDRTLSNQPQHFGDGTRLSIL.

This rearrangement joins TRBV7-2 to TRBJ2-2; 8 bases line up with TRBD1. Trimming cost V 8 bases and J 5 bases; bases outside gene matches: 7. CDR1 is SGHTA and CDR2 is FQGNSA in the germline V gene. The CDR3 length is 14 residues. As DNA, the CDR3 is TGTGCCAGCTCGGCAGGGGGCTTTACCGGGGAGCTGTTTTTT. This translates into CASSAGGFTGELFF.

Only a few counts were recorded for this clone. The chain employs TRBV7-9 and TRBJ1-1, with 10 positions matching TRBD1. The CDR3 has 14 amino acids. V was pared by 5 bases and J by 6 bases, with 6 bases of the junction left unmatched. The germline V gene has CDR1 SEHNR and CDR2 FQNEAQ (reference sequence). CDR3 region: CASSRGQGRPEAFF. DNA for the CDR3: TGTGCCAGCAGCAGGGGACAGGGGAGGCCTGAAGCTTTCTTT.